The sequence of this T cell receptor (beta chain) was determined in a study of naive and memory T cell subsets. TCR cDNA received a 3' ligated oligonucleotide that carried a UMI. This clonotype was counted many times. Amplification of ligated cDNA took four PCR rounds with SP2 and nested alpha and beta constant primers. Blood and skin TCR RNA was reverse transcribed with alpha and beta constant primers. In TCRdb, the 5' RACE reads were re-called with MiXCR into one record per CDR3 protein. The sample lists 60,000 or so distinct CDR3 sequences, 5.5% to 8.5% occurring once. Trimming removed 5 bases at V and 0 bases at J, with 11 bases between. The V gene's germline CDR1 is MDHEN and CDR2 SYDVKM. The CDR3 spans 14 residues.

The TCR sequence derives from a male donor in good health. The J gene is TRBJ2-7, the V gene TRBV28, with D possibly matching TRBD2 (5 bases). The CDR3 DNA reads TGTGCCAGCAGTCGTCTAGCCAGCTCCTACGAGCAGTACTTC. Translation gives CASSRLASSYEQYF.